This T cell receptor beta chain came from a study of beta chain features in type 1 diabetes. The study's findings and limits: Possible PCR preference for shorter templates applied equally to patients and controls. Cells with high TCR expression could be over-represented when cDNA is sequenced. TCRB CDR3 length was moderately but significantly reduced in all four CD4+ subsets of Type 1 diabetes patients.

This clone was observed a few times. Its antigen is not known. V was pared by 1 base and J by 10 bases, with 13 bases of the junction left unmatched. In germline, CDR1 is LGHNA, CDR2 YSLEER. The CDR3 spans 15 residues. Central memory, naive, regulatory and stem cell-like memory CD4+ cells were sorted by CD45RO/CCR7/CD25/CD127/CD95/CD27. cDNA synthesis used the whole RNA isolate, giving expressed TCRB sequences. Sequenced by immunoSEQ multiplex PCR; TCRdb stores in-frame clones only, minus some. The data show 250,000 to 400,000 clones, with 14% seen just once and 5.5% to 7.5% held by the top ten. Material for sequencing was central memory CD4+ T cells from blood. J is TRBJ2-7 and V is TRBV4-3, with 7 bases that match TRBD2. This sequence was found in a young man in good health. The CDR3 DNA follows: TGCGCCAGCAGCCAAGTGGGCTCCGGGAGGTCTGGTCAGTACTTC. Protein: CASSQVGSGRSGQYF.